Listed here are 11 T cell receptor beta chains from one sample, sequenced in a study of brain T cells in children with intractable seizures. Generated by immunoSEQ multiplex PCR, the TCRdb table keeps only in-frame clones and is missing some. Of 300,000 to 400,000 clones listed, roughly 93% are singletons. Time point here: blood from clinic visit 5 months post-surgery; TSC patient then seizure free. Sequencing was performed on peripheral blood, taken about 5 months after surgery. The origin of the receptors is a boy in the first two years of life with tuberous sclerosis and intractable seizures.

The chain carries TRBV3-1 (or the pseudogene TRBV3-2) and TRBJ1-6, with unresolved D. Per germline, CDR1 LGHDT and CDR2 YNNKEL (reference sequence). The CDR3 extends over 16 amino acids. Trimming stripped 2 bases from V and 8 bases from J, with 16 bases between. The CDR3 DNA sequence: TGTGCCAGCAGCCAAAGAACCCTCAATGGGGATTCACCCCTCCACTTT. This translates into CASSQRTLNGDSPLHF.

Here the CDR3 reads CASSYSASGYIDEQFF. The CDR3 DNA reads TGTGCCAGCAGTTACTCGGCTAGCGGGTATATCGATGAGCAGTTCTTC. This chain connects TRBV6-5 to TRBJ2-1, with 8 bases aligning to TRBD2. The CDR3 sequence is 16 residues long. Germline CDR1 and CDR2: MNHEY and SVGAGI. V lost 0 bases, J lost 8 bases, and 9 bases stayed unmatched.

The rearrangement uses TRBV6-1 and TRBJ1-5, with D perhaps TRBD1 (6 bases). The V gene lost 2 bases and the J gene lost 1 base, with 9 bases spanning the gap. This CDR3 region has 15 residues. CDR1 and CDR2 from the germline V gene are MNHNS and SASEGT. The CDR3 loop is CASSEIQGSNQPQHF. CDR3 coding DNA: TGTGCCAGCAGTGAAATACAGGGCAGCAATCAGCCCCAGCATTTT.

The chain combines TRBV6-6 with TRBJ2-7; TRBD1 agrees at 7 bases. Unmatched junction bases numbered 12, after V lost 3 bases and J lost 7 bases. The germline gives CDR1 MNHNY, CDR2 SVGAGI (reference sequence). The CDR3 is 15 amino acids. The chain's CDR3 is CASSYRLTGSQEQYF. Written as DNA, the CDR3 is TGTGCCAGCAGTTATCGCCTGACAGGGTCGCAAGAGCAGTACTTC.

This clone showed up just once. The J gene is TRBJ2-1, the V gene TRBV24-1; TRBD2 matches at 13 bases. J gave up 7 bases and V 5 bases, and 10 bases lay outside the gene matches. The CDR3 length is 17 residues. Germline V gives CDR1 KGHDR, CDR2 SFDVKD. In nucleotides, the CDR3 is TGTGCCACCAGTGGAACTAGCGGGAGGGCCCTCGGAAATGAGCAGTTCTTC. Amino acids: CATSGTSGRALGNEQFF.

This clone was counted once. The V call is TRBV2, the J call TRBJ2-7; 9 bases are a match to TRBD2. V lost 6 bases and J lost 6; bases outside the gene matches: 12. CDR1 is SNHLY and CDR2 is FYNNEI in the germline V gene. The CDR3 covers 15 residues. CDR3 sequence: CASRPLGGGAGEQYF. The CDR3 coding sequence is TGTGCCAGCAGGCCCCTTGGCGGGGGGGCCGGCGAGCAGTACTTC.

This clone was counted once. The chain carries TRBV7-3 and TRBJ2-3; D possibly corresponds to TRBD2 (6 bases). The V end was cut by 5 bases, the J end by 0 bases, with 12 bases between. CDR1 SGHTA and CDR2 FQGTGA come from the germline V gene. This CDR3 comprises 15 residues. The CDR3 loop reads CASSASGSSTDTQYF. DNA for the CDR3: TGTGCCAGCAGCGCAAGCGGGTCTAGCACAGATACGCAGTATTTT.

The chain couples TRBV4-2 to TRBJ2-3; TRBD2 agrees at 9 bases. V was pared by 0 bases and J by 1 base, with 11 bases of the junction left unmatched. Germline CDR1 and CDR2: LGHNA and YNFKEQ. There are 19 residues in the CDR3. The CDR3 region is CASSQDRGGGAEGTDTQYF. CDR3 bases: TGTGCCAGCAGCCAAGATAGGGGCGGGGGGGCCGAGGGCACAGATACGCAGTATTTT.

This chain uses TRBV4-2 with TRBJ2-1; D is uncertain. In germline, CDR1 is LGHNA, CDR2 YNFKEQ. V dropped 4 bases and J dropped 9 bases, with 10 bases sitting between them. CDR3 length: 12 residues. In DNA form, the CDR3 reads TGTGCCAGCAGCCCTTCAGCCCGTGAGCAGTTCTTC. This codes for CASSPSAREQFF.

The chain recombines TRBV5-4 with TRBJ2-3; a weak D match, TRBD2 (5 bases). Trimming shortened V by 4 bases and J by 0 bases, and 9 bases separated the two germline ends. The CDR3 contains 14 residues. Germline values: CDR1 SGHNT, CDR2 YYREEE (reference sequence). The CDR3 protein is CASSSGASTDTQYF. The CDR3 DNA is TGTGCCAGCAGCAGCGGAGCTAGCACAGATACGCAGTATTTT.

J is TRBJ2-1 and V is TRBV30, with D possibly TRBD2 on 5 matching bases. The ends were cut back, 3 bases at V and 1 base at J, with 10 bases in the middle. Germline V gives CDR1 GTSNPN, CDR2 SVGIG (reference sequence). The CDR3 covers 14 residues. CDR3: CAWRNGMSYNEQFF. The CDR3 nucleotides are TGTGCCTGGAGGAACGGGATGTCCTACAATGAGCAGTTCTTC.